Shown below are 13 T cell receptor beta chains from a single sample sequenced in a study of T cells after yellow fever vaccination. In TCRdb, the 5' RACE reads were re-called with MiXCR into one record per CDR3 protein. The table has hundreds of thousands of distinct CDR3 sequences, approximately 3.8% seen once; the top ten hold 20% to 25%. The starting material was PBMCs, obtained on the day of the yellow fever booster vaccination. The receptors derive from a man aged 18 to 30 who received the YFV17D yellow fever vaccine.

This clonotype was detected many times. The chain joins TRBV27 to TRBJ2-7; 8 bases are a match to TRBD1. This CDR3 has 14 amino acids. V shed 5 bases, J shed 2 bases, and the junction held 5 bases outside the gene matches. Germline V gene sequence: CDR1 MNHEY, CDR2 SMNVEV (reference sequence). In nucleotides, the CDR3 is TGTGCCAGCAGTAGAGGGGACAGGCCCTACGAGCAGTACTTC. Protein: CASSRGDRPYEQYF.

This clonotype was detected many times. V is TRBV10-3 and J is TRBJ1-1, with D unresolved. Trimming took off 6 bases at V and 0 bases at J, with 11 bases between the two ends. The germline gives CDR1 ENHRY, CDR2 SYGVKD. The CDR3 sequence is 14 residues long. This CDR3 is CAIRSTALNTEAFF. DNA for the CDR3: TGTGCCATCAGATCTACAGCTTTGAACACTGAAGCTTTCTTT.

J is TRBJ2-3 and V is TRBV28, with 8 bases fitting TRBD1. Germline CDR1 is MDHEN and CDR2 is SYDVKM. The CDR3 sequence is 15 residues long. V lost 3 bases and J lost 6; bases outside the gene matches: 8. The CDR3 here is CASSLQGAGWDTQYF. CDR3 DNA: TGTGCCAGCAGTTTGCAGGGGGCGGGATGGGATACGCAGTATTTT.

This clonotype occurred a few times. The chain uses TRBV20-1 and TRBJ2-5; tentative D call: TRBD1 (6 bases). V lost 5 bases, J lost 7 bases, and 23 bases lay in between. Germline-derived CDR1 and CDR2 are DFQATT and SNEGSKA (reference sequence). The CDR3 is made up of 15 amino acids. In nucleotides, the CDR3 is TGCAGTGCTCGTGCCGGGACACACACCCGGGGGACCCAGTACTTC. This sequence encodes CSARAGTHTRGTQYF.

This chain links TRBV9 with TRBJ2-5; possible D gene TRBD2, 6 bases. CDR3 length equals 15 residues. The V gene lost 0 bases and the J gene lost 3 bases, with 12 bases spanning the gap. Germline loops: CDR1 SGDLS, CDR2 YYNGEE. In nucleotides, the CDR3 is TGTGCCAGCAGCGTAGGCGTTGGCGGGGAAGAGACCCAGTACTTC. It encodes CASSVGVGGEETQYF.

There are many counts of this clonotype. The rearrangement joins TRBV4-2 to TRBJ2-3; D gene uncertain. The CDR3 is made up of 13 amino acids. Trimming shortened V by 2 bases and J by 5 bases, and 8 bases separated the two germline ends. Germline lookup yields CDR1 LGHNA and CDR2 YNFKEQ. CDR3 loop: CASSQPDQDTQYF. Written as DNA, the CDR3 is TGTGCCAGCAGCCAACCTGACCAAGATACGCAGTATTTT.

Here the CDR3 DNA reads TGCGCCAGCAGCTTGGCCAAGGGGTACTACGAGCAGTACGTC. It yields the protein CASSLAKGYYEQYV. J is TRBJ2-7 and V is TRBV5-1, with D possibly being TRBD1 (5 bases). The CDR3 runs 14 residues. V was cut by 0 bases and J by 3 bases, with 10 bases left in between. Germline loops: CDR1 SGHRS, CDR2 YFSETQ.

This clonotype was seen a handful of times. CDR3 sequence (DNA): TGCAGTGGGTCAGTTGGCTACGAGCAGTACTTC. As protein: CSGSVGYEQYF. The chain carries TRBV20-1 and TRBJ2-7; D unresolved. V was trimmed by 7 bases and J by 3 bases, leaving 10 bases between them. CDR3 size: 11 residues. The germline gives CDR1 DFQATT, CDR2 SNEGSKA (reference sequence).

This clonotype was found many times. The rearrangement joins TRBV5-1 to TRBJ1-1; TRBD1 agrees at 7 bases. With V trimmed by 1 base and J by 4 bases, 4 bases remained unmatched. The CDR3 is 14 amino acids. Germline V gives CDR1 SGHRS, CDR2 YFSETQ. The CDR3 here is CASSLQGGSTEAFF. The DNA of the CDR3 is TGCGCCAGCAGCTTGCAGGGGGGCAGCACTGAAGCTTTCTTT.

This clonotype was counted only a few times. The CDR3 loop is CASSQVASGYSYEQYF. Written as DNA, the CDR3 is TGCGCCAGCAGCCAAGTAGCTAGCGGTTACTCCTACGAGCAGTACTTC. V usage is TRBV4-3 and J usage is TRBJ2-7; 7 bases are shared with TRBD2. Germline values: CDR1 LGHNA, CDR2 YSLEER. V gave up 1 base and J gave up 0 bases; unmatched junction bases: 6. This CDR3 is built from 16 residues.

This clonotype was counted ten times or more. The chain has TRBV24-1 and TRBJ2-3, with TRBD1 matching over 7 bases. Trimming cost V 3 bases and J 1 base; bases outside gene matches: 3. The germline V gene has CDR1 KGHDR and CDR2 SFDVKD. The CDR3 consists of 15 residues. In nucleotides, the CDR3 is TGTGCCACCAGTGATATAGGACAGGGCACAGATACGCAGTATTTT. Its translation: CATSDIGQGTDTQYF.

This clonotype was observed at least ten times. This rearrangement joins TRBV27 to TRBJ2-7; no reliable D call. Trimming removed 3 bases from V and 7 bases from J, with 16 bases in between. Germline-derived CDR1 and CDR2 are MNHEY and SMNVEV (reference sequence). The CDR3 sequence is 14 residues long. Written as DNA, the CDR3 is TGTGCCAGCAGTTTTTCGGCTCGTCCGGCGGAGCAGTACTTC. Its translation is CASSFSARPAEQYF.

Only a few counts were recorded for this clonotype. The V gene is TRBV14, the J gene TRBJ2-3; D is uncertain. V was cut by 4 bases and J by 5 bases, with 10 bases left in between. CDR1 is SGHDN, CDR2 FVKESK, per germline. The CDR3 loop spans 13 amino acids. The DNA of the CDR3 is TGTGCCAGCAGCCTTATGACCGTAGATACGCAGTATTTT. Amino acid sequence: CASSLMTVDTQYF.